This T cell receptor beta chain stems from a study of T cell changes during pregnancy in multiple sclerosis (dated by TCRdb to between 2017 and 2020). About the investigation overall: In women with multiple sclerosis, the researchers looked at how the T cell repertoire shifted as pregnancy progressed.

CDR1 and CDR2, per the germline V gene, are MDHEN and SYDVKM. There are 17 amino acids in the CDR3, from cysteine to phenylalanine inclusive. Only CDR3 DNA remains: 51 bases, in frame from the first base. Germline trimming amounts to 6 bases on V and 4 bases on J, with 11 as the count of junction bases outside the gene matches. The library was generated by the immunoSEQ multiplex PCR assay. TCRdb re-hosts the immuneACCESS table, in-frame sequences only. Its copies lack some clones; in the studies checked, an unresolved V gene accounts for under half of them, and the cause for the rest is not known. The sample profile shows tens of thousands of clones; 93% of them were found once. Roughly 4.3% of the sample is held by the ten biggest clonotypes. As regards this clone: Its antigen remains unidentified. Base qualities are missing; no much larger clone stands one base away.

This receptor was taken from a female donor with multiple sclerosis, enrolled in a pregnancy study. The chain links TRBV28 with TRBJ2-7, with 14 bases matching TRBD2. Here the sequenced sample was CD8+ T cells from peripheral blood mononuclear cells, taken after pregnancy. The nucleotide sequence is TGTGCCAGCAGCATTACCGGGACTAGCGGGAGTTTTTACGAGCAGTACTTC. Translated, it gives CASSITGTSGSFYEQYF.